The 7 T cell receptor beta chains given below trace back to one sample, sequenced in a study of shared clonotypes between healthy human individuals. TCRdb's copy holds only in-frame clones and misses some; the assay was immunoSEQ multiplex PCR. The table has 550,000 to 600,000 clones, roughly four fifths seen once. The sequencing input was PBMCs. The receptor set was obtained from a woman aged 40 to 55 in good health. Some clones in this sample may be carry-over from other donors' samples.

J is TRBJ1-5 and V is TRBV7-2; D gene unclear. Trimming left V 5 bases short and J 2 bases short, with 7 bases between. CDR3 size: 13 residues. The germline V gene encodes CDR1 SGHTA and CDR2 FQGNSA. This chain's CDR3 is CASSPRGNQPQHF. CDR3 DNA sequence: TGTGCCAGCAGCCCTAGAGGCAATCAGCCCCAGCATTTT.

V and J are TRBV12-5 and TRBJ2-2; D uncertain. V lost 0 bases and J lost 2, with 10 bases in between. Germline V lookup: CDR1 LGHNT, CDR2 FRNRAP. The CDR3 totals 16 residues. The CDR3: CASGLVLNANTGELFF. As DNA, the CDR3 is TGTGCTAGTGGTTTGGTACTTAATGCAAACACCGGGGAGCTGTTTTTT.

The V and J genes are TRBV5-1 and TRBJ2-7; D not certain. With 4 bases removed from V and 2 bases from J, the gap between germline ends came to 16 bases. The CDR3 length is 15 residues. Germline V CDR1 and CDR2: SGHRS, YFSETQ. CDR3 residues: CASSVGNAETYEQYF. DNA of the CDR3: TGCGCCAGCAGCGTAGGAAACGCGGAAACCTACGAGCAGTACTTC.

The chain joins TRBV18 to TRBJ1-4; D is perhaps TRBD1 (5 bases). Trimming cost V 3 bases and J 7 bases, with 15 bases left between them. The CDR3 is 15 amino acids. In germline, CDR1 is KGHSH, CDR2 LQKENI. CDR3 protein: CASSPLAPQGEKLFF. The CDR3 DNA reads TGTGCCAGCTCACCGCTCGCCCCTCAGGGTGAAAAACTGTTTTTT.

In DNA, the CDR3 is TGTGCCAGCAGCTTACAGGACGGACATCATCAGCCCCAGCATTTT. Its protein product is CASSLQDGHHQPQHF. The chain is built from TRBV7-2 and TRBJ1-5; a weak D match, TRBD1 (5 bases). V dropped 2 bases and J dropped 5 bases, with 13 bases sitting between them. This CDR3 comprises 15 residues. CDR1 is SGHTA, CDR2 FQGNSA, per germline. The full variable domain, rest sourced from reference TRBV7-2 and TRBJ1-5, is GAGVSQSPSNKVTEKGKDVELRCDPISGHTALYWYRQSLGQGLEFLIYFQGNSAPDKSGLPSDRFSAERTGGSVSTLTIQRTQQEDSAVYLCASSLQDGHHQPQHFGDGTRLSIL.

This chain links TRBV7-9 with TRBJ2-7; TRBD1 is a possible D gene (6 bases). The V end was cut by 5 bases, the J end by 2 bases, with 13 bases between. Germline lookup yields CDR1 SEHNR and CDR2 FQNEAQ (reference sequence). The CDR3 has 14 residues. The CDR3 loop reads CASSPGQTTYEQYF. The CDR3 bases are TGTGCCAGCAGCCCCGGACAGACTACCTACGAGCAGTACTTC. Full variable domain (missing parts from reference TRBV7-9 and TRBJ2-7): DTGVSQNPRHKITKRGQNVTFRCDPISEHNRLYWYRQTLGQGPEFLTYFQNEAQLEKSRLLSDRFSAERPKGSFSTLEIQRTEQGDSAMYLCASSPGQTTYEQYFGPGTRLTVT.

V usage is TRBV4-2 and J usage is TRBJ2-7; D gene ambiguous. Germline V gives CDR1 LGHNA, CDR2 YNFKEQ. Trimming took 0 bases from V and 4 from J, leaving 10 bases between them. This CDR3 has 14 residues. CDR3: CASSQEPEDYEQYF. In DNA form, the CDR3 reads TGTGCCAGCAGCCAAGAGCCAGAAGATTACGAGCAGTACTTC.